The clone carrying this T cell receptor (beta chain) appeared a few times. This specimen belongs to a study of patients and donors after allogeneic stem cell transplantation. Germline V gives CDR1 SEHNR, CDR2 FQNEAQ (reference sequence). The length of the CDR3 is 11 residues. The V end was cut by 8 bases, the J end by 1 base, with 6 bases between. TCRdb reprocessed the RT-PCR reads via MiXCR and lists one record per CDR3 protein. The sample contains about 160,000 distinct CDR3 sequences, approximately 22% of which appear only once. The chain couples TRBV7-9 to TRBJ2-7; D not certain. Sequencing was performed on blood, either unsorted or a sorted T cell fraction (not recorded which). This sequence originates from a human donor who was either an allogeneic HSCT recipient or a stem cell or donor lymphocyte infusion donor (not recorded which). It is not recorded whose cells these are; they may come from a transplant donor. This CDR3 reads CASGISYEQYF. CDR3 in DNA: TGTGCCAGCGGGATTTCCTACGAGCAGTACTTC.